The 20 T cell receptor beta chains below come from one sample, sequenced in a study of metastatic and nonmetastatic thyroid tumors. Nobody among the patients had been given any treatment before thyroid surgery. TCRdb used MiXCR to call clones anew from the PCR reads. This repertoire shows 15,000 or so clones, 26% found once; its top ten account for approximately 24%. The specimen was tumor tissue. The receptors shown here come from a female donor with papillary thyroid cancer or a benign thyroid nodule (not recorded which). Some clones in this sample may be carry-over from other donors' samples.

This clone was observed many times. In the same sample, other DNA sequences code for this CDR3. The CDR3 loop reads CSAWASGYNEQFF. The CDR3 bases are TGCAGTGCATGGGCTAGCGGATACAATGAGCAGTTCTTC. The chain recombines TRBV20-1 with TRBJ2-1, with TRBD2 identical over 7 bases. There are 13 residues in the CDR3. CDR1 is DFQATT, CDR2 SNEGSKA, per germline (reference sequence). V shed 6 bases and J 4 bases; nucleotides not matched to a gene: 6.

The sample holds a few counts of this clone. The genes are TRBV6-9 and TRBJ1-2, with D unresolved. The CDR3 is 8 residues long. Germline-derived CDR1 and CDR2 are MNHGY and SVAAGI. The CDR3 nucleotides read TGTGCTAACTATGGCTACACCTTC. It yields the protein CANYGYTF.

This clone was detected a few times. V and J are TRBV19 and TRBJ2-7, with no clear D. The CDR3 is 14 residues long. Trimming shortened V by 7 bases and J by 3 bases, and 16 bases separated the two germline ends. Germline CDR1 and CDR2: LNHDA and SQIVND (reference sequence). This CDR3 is CASITRMDLYEQYF. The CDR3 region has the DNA TGTGCCAGTATTACCCGCATGGACCTCTACGAGCAGTACTTC.

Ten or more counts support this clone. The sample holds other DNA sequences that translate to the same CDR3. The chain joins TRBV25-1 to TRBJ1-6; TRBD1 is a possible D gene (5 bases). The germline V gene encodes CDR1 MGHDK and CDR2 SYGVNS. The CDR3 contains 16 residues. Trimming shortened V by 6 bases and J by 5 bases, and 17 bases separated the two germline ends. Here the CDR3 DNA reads TGTGCCAGCAGCCATACGGCGGCAGGGAATAATTCACCCCTCCACTTT. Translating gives CASSHTAAGNNSPLHF. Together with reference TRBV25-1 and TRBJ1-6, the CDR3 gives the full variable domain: EADIYQTPRYLVIGTGKKITLECSQTMGHDKMYWYQQDPGMELHLIHYSYGVNSTEKGDLSSESTVSRIRTEHFPLTLESARPSHTSQYLCASSHTAAGNNSPLHFGNGTRLTVT.

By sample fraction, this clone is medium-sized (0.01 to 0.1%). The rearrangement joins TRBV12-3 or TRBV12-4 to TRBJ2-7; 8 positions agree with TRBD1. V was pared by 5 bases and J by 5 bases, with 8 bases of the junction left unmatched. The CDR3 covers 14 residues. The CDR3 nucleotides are TGTGCCAGCAGTATCGGACAGGGTCTGGACGAGCAGTACTTC. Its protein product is CASSIGQGLDEQYF.

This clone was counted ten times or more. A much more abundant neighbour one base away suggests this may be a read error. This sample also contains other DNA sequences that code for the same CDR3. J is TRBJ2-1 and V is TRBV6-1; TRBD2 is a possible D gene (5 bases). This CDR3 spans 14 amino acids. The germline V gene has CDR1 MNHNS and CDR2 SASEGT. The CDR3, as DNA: TGTGCCAGCAGCCAGGCGGGCTCCTACAATGGGCAGTTCTTC. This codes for CASSQAGSYNGQFF.

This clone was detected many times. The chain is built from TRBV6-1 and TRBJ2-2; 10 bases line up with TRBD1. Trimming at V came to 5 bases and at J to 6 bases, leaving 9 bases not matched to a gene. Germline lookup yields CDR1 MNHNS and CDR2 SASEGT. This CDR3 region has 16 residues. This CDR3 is CASSWGGQGGAGELFF. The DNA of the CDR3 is TGTGCCAGCAGTTGGGGAGGACAGGGGGGCGCCGGGGAGCTGTTTTTT.

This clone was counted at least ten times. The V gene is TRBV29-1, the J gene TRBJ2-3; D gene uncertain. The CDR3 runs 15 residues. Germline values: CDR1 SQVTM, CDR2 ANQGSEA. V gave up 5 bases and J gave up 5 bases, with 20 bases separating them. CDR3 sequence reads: CSVSTPEVLVDTQYF. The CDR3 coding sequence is TGCAGCGTTTCTACCCCAGAGGTCCTCGTAGATACGCAGTATTTT.

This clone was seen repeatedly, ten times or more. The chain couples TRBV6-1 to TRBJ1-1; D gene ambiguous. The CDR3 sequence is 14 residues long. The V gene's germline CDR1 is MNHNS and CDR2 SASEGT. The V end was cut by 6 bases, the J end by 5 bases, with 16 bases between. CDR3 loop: CASRPQAPGTEAFF. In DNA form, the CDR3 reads TGTGCCAGCAGGCCCCAGGCTCCGGGGACTGAAGCTTTCTTT.

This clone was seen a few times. The CDR3 nucleotides read TGTGCCAGCAGCCCGCCGAGACTAGTAGTCTACAATGAGCAGTTCTTC. Protein sequence: CASSPPRLVVYNEQFF. V gene TRBV6-2 or TRBV6-3 combines with J gene TRBJ2-1; possibly TRBD2 for D (6 bases). Trimming removed 6 bases from V and 3 bases from J, with 18 bases in between. The CDR3 loop spans 16 amino acids. Per the germline V gene, CDR1 is MNHEY and CDR2 is SVGEGT.

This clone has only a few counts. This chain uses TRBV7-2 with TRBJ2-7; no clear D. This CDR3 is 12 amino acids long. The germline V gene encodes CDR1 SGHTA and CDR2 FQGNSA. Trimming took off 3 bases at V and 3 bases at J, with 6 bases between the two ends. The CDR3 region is CASSFQGYEQYF. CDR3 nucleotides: TGTGCCAGCAGCTTTCAAGGCTACGAGCAGTACTTC.

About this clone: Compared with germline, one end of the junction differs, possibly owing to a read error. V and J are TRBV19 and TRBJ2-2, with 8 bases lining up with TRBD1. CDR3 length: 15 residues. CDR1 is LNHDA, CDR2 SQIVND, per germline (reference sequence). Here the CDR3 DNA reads TGTGCCAGTAGTATCACAGGGGGGAACACCGGGGAACTGTTTTTT. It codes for CASSITGGNTGELFF. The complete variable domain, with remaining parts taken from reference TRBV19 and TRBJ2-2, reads DGGITQSPKYLFRKEGQNVTLSCEQNLNHDAMYWYRQDPGQGLRLIYYSQIVNDFQKGDIAEGYSVSREKKESFPLTVTSAQKNPTAFYLCASSITGGNTGELFFGEGSRLTVL.

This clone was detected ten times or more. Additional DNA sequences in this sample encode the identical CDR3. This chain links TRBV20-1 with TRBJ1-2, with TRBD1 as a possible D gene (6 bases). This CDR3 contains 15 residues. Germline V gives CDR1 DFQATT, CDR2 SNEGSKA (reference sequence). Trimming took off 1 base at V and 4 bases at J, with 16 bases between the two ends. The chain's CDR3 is CSARVGGGASYGYTF. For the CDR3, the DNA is TGCAGTGCTAGAGTAGGTGGGGGGGCCTCCTATGGCTACACCTTC.

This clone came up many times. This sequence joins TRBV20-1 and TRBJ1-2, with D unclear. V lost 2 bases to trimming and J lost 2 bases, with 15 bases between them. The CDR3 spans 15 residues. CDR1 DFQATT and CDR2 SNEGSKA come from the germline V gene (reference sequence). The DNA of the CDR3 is TGCAGTGCTAGATTTGGGCAAGAGAAAAACTATGGCTACACCTTC. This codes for CSARFGQEKNYGYTF.

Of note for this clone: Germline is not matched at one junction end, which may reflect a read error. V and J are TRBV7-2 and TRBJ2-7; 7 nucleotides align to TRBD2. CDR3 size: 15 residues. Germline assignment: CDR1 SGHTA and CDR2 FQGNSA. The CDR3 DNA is TGTGCCAGCAACTTAGGAGGTAGCGGGCCCTACCAGCAGTACTTC. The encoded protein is CASNLGGSGPYQQYF. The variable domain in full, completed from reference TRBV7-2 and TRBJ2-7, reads GAGVSQSPSNKVTEKGKDVELRCDPISGHTALYWYRQSLGQGLEFLIYFQGNSAPDKSGLPSDRFSAERTGGSVSTLTIQRTQQEDSAVYLCASNLGGSGPYQQYFGPGTRLTVT.

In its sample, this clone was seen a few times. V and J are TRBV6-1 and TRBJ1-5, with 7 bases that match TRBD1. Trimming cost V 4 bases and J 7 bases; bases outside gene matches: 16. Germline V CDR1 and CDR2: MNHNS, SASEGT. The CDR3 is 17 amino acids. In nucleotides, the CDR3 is TGTGCCAGCAGTGTATATCGCCTCTTACAGGGGAACCAGCCCCAGCATTTT. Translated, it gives CASSVYRLLQGNQPQHF.

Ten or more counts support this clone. DNA for the CDR3: TGTGCCAGCAGCTTAGACCCCCCTTCAAGGGGAGATACGCAGTATTTT. Translating it yields CASSLDPPSRGDTQYF. The chain combines TRBV13 with TRBJ2-3; D may be TRBD1 (5 bases). Trimming removed 1 base at V and 5 bases at J, with 16 bases between. This CDR3 contains 16 residues. CDR1 PRHDT and CDR2 FYEKMQ come from the germline V gene (reference sequence).

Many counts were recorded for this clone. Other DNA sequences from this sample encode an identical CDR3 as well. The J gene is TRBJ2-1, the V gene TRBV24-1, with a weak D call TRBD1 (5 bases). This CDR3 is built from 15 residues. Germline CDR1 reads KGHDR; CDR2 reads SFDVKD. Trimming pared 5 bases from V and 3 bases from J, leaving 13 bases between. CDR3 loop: CATSGGGKDYNEQFF. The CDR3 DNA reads TGTGCCACCAGTGGGGGCGGAAAGGACTACAATGAGCAGTTCTTC.

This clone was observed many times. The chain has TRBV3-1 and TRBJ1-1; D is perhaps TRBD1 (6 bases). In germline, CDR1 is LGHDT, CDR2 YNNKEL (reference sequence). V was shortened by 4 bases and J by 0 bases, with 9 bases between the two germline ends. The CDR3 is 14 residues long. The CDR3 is CASSPGQLNTEAFF. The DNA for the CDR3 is TGTGCCAGCAGCCCCGGACAGCTGAACACTGAAGCTTTCTTT. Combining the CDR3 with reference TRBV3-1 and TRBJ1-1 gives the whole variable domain DTAVSQTPKYLVTQMGNDKSIKCEQNLGHDTMYWYKQDSKKFLKIMFSYNNKELIINETVPNRFSPKSPDKAHLNLHINSLELGDSAVYFCASSPGQLNTEAFFGQGTRLTVV.

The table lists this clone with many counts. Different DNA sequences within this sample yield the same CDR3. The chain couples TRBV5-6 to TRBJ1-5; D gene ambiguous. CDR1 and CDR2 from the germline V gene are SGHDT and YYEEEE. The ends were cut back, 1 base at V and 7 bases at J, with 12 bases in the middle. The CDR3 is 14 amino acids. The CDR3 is CASSLYGKEQPQHF. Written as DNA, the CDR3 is TGTGCCAGCAGCTTGTATGGGAAAGAACAGCCCCAGCATTTT.